These 27 T cell receptor beta chains came from one sample sequenced in a study of regulatory T cells in long-lasting Graves disease. iRepertoire HTBI primers and Arm-PCR of CDR3 regions built TCR beta libraries. TCRdb redid the calling of the multiplex PCR reads with MiXCR, one entry per CDR3 protein. The sample lists around 460,000 distinct CDR3 sequences; roughly 21% were seen once. Time point given: persistent/refractory GD, antithyroid drugs over 5 years with positive TRAb. Preparation of the TCR library used RNA extracted from PBMCs. Sequenced here: peripheral blood mononuclear cells (PBMCs), sampled when the disease was refractory, from a patient treated with antithyroid drugs. The receptors come from a female donor with Graves disease.

This clonotype turned up a few times. The chain employs TRBV4-2 and TRBJ2-7; 10 nucleotides match TRBD2. Germline values: CDR1 LGHNA, CDR2 YNFKEQ. The V gene end was trimmed by 0 bases and the J gene end by 4 bases; junction bases not matched to a gene: 6. The CDR3 has 16 residues. The CDR3 spells CASSQEWSAGGYEQYF. The CDR3 DNA sequence: TGTGCCAGCAGCCAAGAATGGTCAGCGGGAGGGTACGAGCAGTACTTC.

This clonotype has a count of ten or more. The chain has TRBV2 and TRBJ2-7; D is perhaps TRBD1 (5 bases). The germline V gene has CDR1 SNHLY and CDR2 FYNNEI. This CDR3 region has 14 residues. V lost 6 bases to trimming and J lost 2 bases, with 14 bases between them. In nucleotides, the CDR3 is TGTGCCAGCAGGCAAGGGGCAGGGCCCTACGAGCAGTACTTC. Translating gives CASRQGAGPYEQYF.

Regarding this clonotype: Just one base apart from a much larger clone, this may be a read error. This chain links TRBV29-1 with TRBJ1-5; tentative D call: TRBD1 (6 bases). V lost 4 bases, J lost 4 bases, and 11 bases lay in between. Germline V gene lookup returns CDR1 SQVTM and CDR2 ANQGSEA. This CDR3 is built from 13 residues. The CDR3 reads CSVVEGGNQPQHF. DNA of the CDR3: TGCAGCGTTGTAGAGGGGGGGAATCAGCCCCAGCATTTT.

This clonotype has at least ten counts. V usage is TRBV12-3 or TRBV12-4 and J usage is TRBJ1-5, with a weak D call TRBD1 (5 bases). The V end was cut by 1 base, the J end by 3 bases, with 7 bases between. The length of the CDR3 is 14 residues. CDR3 nucleotides: TGTGCCAGCAGTTTAGAGGACAACAATCAGCCCCAGCATTTT. It translates to CASSLEDNNQPQHF.

This clonotype was counted many times. The chain employs TRBV2 and TRBJ2-2; D is perhaps TRBD1 (6 bases). V was trimmed by 1 base and J by 0 bases, leaving 6 bases between them. Germline V lookup: CDR1 SNHLY, CDR2 FYNNEI. The CDR3 length is 15 residues. CDR3 protein: CASSEDRANTGELFF. CDR3 nucleotide sequence: TGTGCCAGCAGTGAAGACAGGGCGAACACCGGGGAGCTGTTTTTT.

This clonotype was counted ten times or more. The chain carries TRBV28 and TRBJ2-7; D gene unclear. CDR1 and CDR2 (germline): MDHEN, SYDVKM. This CDR3 region has 12 residues. Trimming removed 1 base from V and 5 bases from J, with 6 bases in between. The CDR3, as DNA: TGTGCCAGCAGTTTATCGGTTCACGAGCAGTACTTC. This codes for CASSLSVHEQYF.

This clonotype was counted between two and nine times. The chain employs TRBV7-2 and TRBJ1-1; 7 nucleotides match TRBD1. CDR3 length: 21 residues. V trimming: 2 bases; J trimming: 2 bases; junction bases outside the gene matches: 23. Germline CDR1 is SGHTA and CDR2 is FQGNSA. The CDR3 sequence is CASSLWGPGQLIARSNTEAFF. In nucleotides, the CDR3 is TGTGCCAGCAGCTTATGGGGCCCGGGACAGCTAATCGCCCGAAGCAACACTGAAGCTTTCTTT.

At least ten counts were recorded for this clonotype. V gene TRBV19 combines with J gene TRBJ1-2, with D unclear. Germline CDR1 and CDR2: LNHDA and SQIVND (reference sequence). The length of the CDR3 is 13 residues. Between the trimmed V and J ends, which lost 7 bases and 4 bases, there was a span of 13 bases. The CDR3 nucleotides are TGTGCCAGTACCCCAGATACCACCTATGGCTACACCTTC. Protein sequence: CASTPDTTYGYTF.

This clonotype was seen repeatedly, ten times or more. One end of the junction is discordant with germline, which a read error may explain. The J gene is TRBJ2-5, the V gene TRBV6-5; no reliable D call. This CDR3 is built from 15 residues. Germline CDR1 reads MNHEY; CDR2 reads SVGAGI. The CDR3 loop is CASSYSRPPQGTQYF. The CDR3, as DNA: TGTGCCAGCAGTTACTCCAGACCACCCCAAGGGACCCAGTACTTC.

The V call is TRBV6-1, the J call TRBJ1-4, with 7 nucleotides matching TRBD1. There are 13 residues in the CDR3. Trimming took 8 bases from V and 3 from J; bases not matched to a gene: 3. Germline CDR1 and CDR2: MNHNS and SASEGT. The CDR3 region has the DNA TGTGCCAGCTCGGGACAGTCTAATGAAAAACTGTTTTTT. The encoded protein is CASSGQSNEKLFF.

This clonotype was observed at least ten times. The gene calls are TRBV28 and TRBJ1-5; unclear D gene. CDR1 MDHEN and CDR2 SYDVKM come from the germline V gene. V lost 7 bases to trimming and J lost 3 bases, with 10 bases between them. This CDR3 contains 13 residues. The CDR3 spells CASKWGNNQPQHF. In nucleotides, the CDR3 is TGTGCCAGCAAGTGGGGAAACAATCAGCCCCAGCATTTT.

In its sample, this clonotype was seen many times. The rearrangement links TRBV20-1 to TRBJ2-5; unclear D gene. The V end was cut by 3 bases, the J end by 2 bases, with 7 bases between. CDR3 length equals 12 residues. CDR1 and CDR2 from the germline V gene are DFQATT and SNEGSKA (reference sequence). CDR3 loop: CSASRQQETQYF. The CDR3 DNA reads TGCAGTGCTAGTCGGCAGCAAGAGACCCAGTACTTC.

This chain uses TRBV3-1 with TRBJ1-4; D is unclear. Germline values: CDR1 LGHDT, CDR2 YNNKEL (reference sequence). This CDR3 has 16 residues. With 4 bases removed from V and 0 bases from J, the gap between germline ends came to 12 bases. CDR3 in amino acids: CASSPLAPSTNEKLFF. The CDR3 DNA is TGTGCCAGCAGCCCGCTTGCTCCCTCAACTAATGAAAAACTGTTTTTT.

CDR3 sequence: CSVRPRDPDQPQHF. In DNA, the CDR3 is TGCAGCGTTCGACCCCGGGACCCCGATCAGCCCCAGCATTTT. The V and J genes are TRBV29-1 and TRBJ1-5, with a weak D call TRBD1 (5 bases). Germline V CDR1 and CDR2: SQVTM, ANQGSEA. Trimming removed 5 bases at V and 5 bases at J, with 16 bases between. The CDR3 is 14 residues long.

The chain links TRBV28 to TRBJ1-6, with no clear D. Trimming took 2 bases from V and 4 from J, leaving 9 bases between them. Germline V CDR1 and CDR2: MDHEN, SYDVKM. CDR3 length: 15 amino acids. CDR3 in DNA: TGTGCCAGCAGTTTAAGCGGCGGGTATAATTCACCCCTCCACTTT. As protein: CASSLSGGYNSPLHF.

This clonotype was seen a few times. This chain uses TRBV5-1 with TRBJ2-4, with D perhaps TRBD1 (6 bases). CDR1 and CDR2 from the germline V gene are SGHRS and YFSETQ. V was trimmed by 0 bases and J by 2 bases, leaving 12 bases between them. This CDR3 has 16 amino acids. The CDR3 sequence: CASSLGQDPSKNIQYF. The CDR3 DNA follows: TGCGCCAGCAGCTTGGGACAGGATCCGTCCAAAAACATTCAGTACTTC.

This chain links TRBV15 with TRBJ2-7; no clear D. Trimming took 0 bases from V and 6 from J, leaving 15 bases between them. This CDR3 has 15 amino acids. Germline CDR1 is LNHNV and CDR2 is YYDKDF (reference sequence). CDR3 loop: CATSRDLQLSAEQYF. CDR3 sequence (DNA): TGTGCCACCAGCAGAGATCTCCAGCTGAGTGCCGAGCAGTACTTC.

A few counts support this clonotype. This chain uses TRBV3-1 with TRBJ1-2, with D hard to call. Trimming pared 2 bases from V and 2 bases from J, leaving 9 bases between. The CDR3 runs to 14 residues. Germline CDR1 reads LGHDT; CDR2 reads YNNKEL (reference sequence). CDR3 sequence (DNA): TGTGCCAGCAGCCAACCTGGCGACAACTATGGCTACACCTTC. Amino acids: CASSQPGDNYGYTF.

This clonotype was seen at least ten times. The V gene is TRBV6-1, the J gene TRBJ1-5, with a possible D match to TRBD1 (5 bases). Germline V lookup: CDR1 MNHNS, CDR2 SASEGT. Trimming took 4 bases from V and 0 from J, leaving 13 bases between them. This CDR3 has 16 amino acids. In DNA form, the CDR3 reads TGTGCCAGCAGTGCGGCGGGGACCTATAGCAATCAGCCCCAGCATTTT. Protein product: CASSAAGTYSNQPQHF.

The chain couples TRBV18 to TRBJ2-5; 9 bases map to TRBD1. V gave up 8 bases and J gave up 3 bases; unmatched junction bases: 7. CDR3 length: 14 residues. Looked up from germline, CDR1 is KGHSH and CDR2 is LQKENI. The CDR3 loop reads CASARQGEEETQYF. Written as DNA, the CDR3 is TGTGCCAGCGCACGACAGGGGGAGGAAGAGACCCAGTACTTC.

The chain uses TRBV29-1 and TRBJ2-5; 10 positions match TRBD2. The germline CDR1 and CDR2 sequences are SQVTM and ANQGSEA. This CDR3 region has 14 residues. The V segment lost 4 bases and the J segment 5 bases; nucleotides outside the gene matches: 7. CDR3 protein: CSVGVGLAVETQYF. For the CDR3, the DNA is TGCAGCGTTGGAGTCGGACTAGCGGTCGAGACCCAGTACTTC.

Only a few counts were recorded for this clonotype. This sequence joins TRBV20-1 and TRBJ1-4; no reliable D call. The CDR3 loop spans 14 amino acids. Trimming took 3 bases from V and 5 from J, leaving 13 bases between them. Germline V CDR1 and CDR2: DFQATT, SNEGSKA (reference sequence). CDR3 sequence reads: CSASPGQTNEKLFF. In nucleotides, the CDR3 is TGCAGTGCTAGCCCGGGTCAAACCAATGAAAAACTGTTTTTT.

This clonotype showed up just a few times. The chain joins TRBV5-6 to TRBJ2-7; D is undetermined. Trimming took off 1 base at V and 2 bases at J, with 7 bases between the two ends. Germline-derived CDR1 and CDR2 are SGHDT and YYEEEE. This CDR3 comprises 13 residues. The CDR3 reads CASSLYLTYEQYF. The CDR3 DNA follows: TGTGCCAGCAGCTTGTATCTGACCTACGAGCAGTACTTC.

The rearrangement joins TRBV7-9 to TRBJ1-4; TRBD1 is a possible D gene (5 bases). The CDR3 has 18 amino acids. Germline V lookup: CDR1 SEHNR, CDR2 FQNEAQ (reference sequence). V was trimmed by 4 bases and J by 8 bases, leaving 26 bases between them. The CDR3 region is CASSYSRGLTGDGEKLFF. The CDR3 nucleotides are TGTGCCAGCAGCTACAGTCGGGGTCTCACGGGGGATGGAGAAAAACTGTTTTTT.

Many counts were recorded for this clonotype. The chain joins TRBV7-8 to TRBJ2-7; D is possibly TRBD2 (6 bases). The CDR3 is 16 residues long. Deletions cut 0 bases from V and 3 bases from J, with 15 bases between. Germline CDR1 reads SGHVS; CDR2 reads FQNEAQ. The CDR3 reads CASSLAGRQGLYEQYF. The CDR3 nucleotides are TGTGCCAGCAGCTTAGCCGGTCGGCAGGGACTCTACGAGCAGTACTTC.

On this clonotype: This sequence may be a read error, since a much larger clone differs from it by one base. The chain employs TRBV6-1 and TRBJ1-4; TRBD1 might be the D (6 bases). V lost 5 bases, J lost 0 bases, and 16 bases lay in between. Germline V lookup: CDR1 MNHNS, CDR2 SASEGT. This CDR3 is built from 17 residues. CDR3 sequence: CASSHSFWTATNEKLFF. The CDR3 DNA follows: TGTGCCAGCAGTCACTCCTTTTGGACAGCAACTAATGAAAAACTGTTTTTT.

This clonotype was found many times. The J gene is TRBJ1-2, the V gene TRBV7-2; tentatively, D is TRBD1 (5 bases). Germline V lookup: CDR1 SGHTA, CDR2 FQGNSA. This CDR3 has 14 residues. The germline V and J ends were trimmed by 2 bases and 5 bases, with 12 bases remaining between them. The CDR3 region has the DNA TGTGCCAGCAGCTTAATGGGGCGAGATTATGGCTACACCTTC. Protein product: CASSLMGRDYGYTF.